The 15 T cell receptor beta chains presented below share a single source sample, sequenced in a study of OX40 agonist ivuxolimab in advanced cancers. The library was produced with the immunoSEQ multiplex PCR assay. Entries here come from immuneACCESS through TCRdb and include only in-frame sequences with V and J called. Some clones fail to appear in such tables; in the studies checked, an unresolved V gene covers under half of the shortfall, and the cause of the remainder is unknown. The sample includes about 50,000 clones, with approximately 78% observed a single time. The ten largest make up around 7.7% of the sample. The input for sequencing was CD4+ or CD8+ T cells sorted from blood, taken in a trial of the OX40 agonist ivuxolimab. The receptors shown here come from an adult with an advanced solid tumor such as melanoma, head and neck, liver or kidney cancer.

V usage is TRBV6-1 and J usage is TRBJ1-3; maybe TRBD1 (5 bases). Germline CDR1 MNHNS, CDR2 SASEGT. V lost 2 bases and J lost 0, with 11 bases in between. This CDR3 region has 16 residues. CDR3 protein: CASSEWGINSGNTIYF. CDR3 DNA: TGTGCCAGCAGTGAATGGGGGATCAACTCTGGAAACACCATATATTTT.

The genes are TRBV19 and TRBJ1-3, with 7 positions matching TRBD1. Germline CDR1 and CDR2: LNHDA and SQIVND (reference sequence). The J segment lost 0 bases and the V segment lost 4 bases, leaving 3 bases of the junction unmatched. The CDR3 is 15 residues long. The CDR3 here is CASSRTGDSGNTIYF. The CDR3 bases are TGTGCCAGTAGTAGAACAGGGGACTCTGGAAACACCATATATTTT.

DNA for the CDR3: TGCGCCAGCAGTGATCTGAGGACTAGCGGGACATACAATGAGCAGTTCTTC. It codes for CASSDLRTSGTYNEQFF. The rearrangement links TRBV10-1 to TRBJ2-1; 12 bases fit TRBD2. Losses at the gene ends were 3 bases for V and 4 bases for J; bases not matched to a gene: 7. The CDR3 spans 17 residues. The germline V gene has CDR1 WNHNN and CDR2 SYGVQD (reference sequence).

The rearrangement uses TRBV4-1 and TRBJ1-4, with D possibly matching TRBD1 (5 bases). Trimming took 2 bases from V and 8 from J, leaving 24 bases between them. The CDR3 extends over 18 amino acids. Per germline, CDR1 MGHRA and CDR2 YSYEKL. CDR3 amino acids: CASSQRWSQGALREKLFF. CDR3 sequence (DNA): TGCGCCAGCAGCCAAAGATGGTCTCAGGGAGCATTGAGGGAAAAACTGTTTTTT.

The chain is built from TRBV7-9 and TRBJ1-4; 9 positions agree with TRBD1. CDR1 is SEHNR, CDR2 FQNEAQ, per germline (reference sequence). The CDR3 consists of 16 residues. V trimming: 5 bases; J trimming: 4 bases; junction bases outside the gene matches: 8. CDR3 sequence (DNA): TGTGCCAGCAGCGCGCTCCCGGGACAGGGTAATGAAAAACTGTTTTTT. Amino acid sequence: CASSALPGQGNEKLFF.

The rearrangement links TRBV5-1 to TRBJ2-1, with 7 bases lining up with TRBD2. CDR3 length equals 16 residues. The germline gives CDR1 SGHRS, CDR2 YFSETQ. V gave up 1 base and J gave up 4 bases; unmatched junction bases: 8. As DNA, the CDR3 is TGCGCCAGCAGCTTGAGTTCCCAGGGAGGGTACAATGAGCAGTTCTTC. Translating it yields CASSLSSQGGYNEQFF.

This chain joins TRBV6-4 and TRBJ2-1; 12 bases align to TRBD1. With V trimmed by 5 bases and J by 6 bases, 5 bases remained unmatched. The CDR3 consists of 15 residues. CDR1 and CDR2 (germline): MRHNA, SNTAGT. CDR3 DNA sequence: TGTGCCAGCAGTCCCGGGACAGGGGGCCCCAATGAGCAGTTCTTC. Translating it yields CASSPGTGGPNEQFF.

This sequence joins TRBV2 and TRBJ2-5; a weak D match, TRBD1 (6 bases). Trimming shortened V by 5 bases and J by 5 bases, and 15 bases separated the two germline ends. The germline gives CDR1 SNHLY, CDR2 FYNNEI. The CDR3 spans 14 residues. The CDR3 coding sequence is TGTGCCAGCAGTAAGGGGGTCTGGGAGGAGACCCAGTACTTC. Protein product: CASSKGVWEETQYF.

The chain couples TRBV6-1 to TRBJ1-1; possible D gene TRBD1, 6 bases. This CDR3 has 13 amino acids. In germline, CDR1 is MNHNS, CDR2 SASEGT. The germline V and J ends were trimmed by 4 bases and 0 bases, with 6 bases remaining between them. CDR3 in amino acids: CASSGDMNTEAFF. CDR3 nucleotides: TGTGCCAGCAGTGGGGACATGAACACTGAAGCTTTCTTT.

V usage is TRBV2 and J usage is TRBJ2-7; D might be TRBD2 (5 bases). Trimming removed 3 bases at V and 6 bases at J, with 12 bases between. The germline V gene encodes CDR1 SNHLY and CDR2 FYNNEI. The CDR3 loop spans 13 amino acids. DNA of the CDR3: TGTGCCAGCAGTGATCATGGAGGCGGCGAGCAGTACTTC. It encodes CASSDHGGGEQYF.

In its sample, this clone was seen once. The genes are TRBV11-3 and TRBJ1-1; a weak D match, TRBD1 (5 bases). Germline V gives CDR1 SGHNT, CDR2 YENEEA. This CDR3 region has 13 residues. V lost 5 bases, J lost 1 base, and 8 bases lay in between. The CDR3 nucleotides are TGTGCCAGCAGCGCCGACAGGAACACTGAAGCTTTCTTT. The encoded protein is CASSADRNTEAFF.

The chain combines TRBV19 with TRBJ1-5; 7 nucleotides line up with TRBD1. Germline V CDR1 and CDR2: LNHDA, SQIVND (reference sequence). This CDR3 has 16 amino acids. V was pared by 4 bases and J by 0 bases, with 6 bases of the junction left unmatched. This CDR3 reads CASSTQGQVSNQPQHF. DNA for the CDR3: TGTGCCAGTAGTACCCAAGGACAGGTTAGCAATCAGCCCCAGCATTTT.

The V and J genes are TRBV19 and TRBJ2-6, with unresolved D. The CDR3 is made up of 14 amino acids. Germline CDR1 reads LNHDA; CDR2 reads SQIVND (reference sequence). Trimming took off 5 bases at V and 0 bases at J, with 5 bases between the two ends. The CDR3 loop reads CASSPNSGANVLTF. In DNA form, the CDR3 reads TGTGCCAGTAGTCCAAACTCTGGGGCCAACGTCCTGACTTTC.

The genes are TRBV28 and TRBJ1-1; 9 nucleotides match TRBD1. Germline-derived CDR1 and CDR2 are MDHEN and SYDVKM. This CDR3 is built from 13 residues. J lost 9 bases, V lost 5 bases, and 7 bases had no gene match. CDR3 loop: CASSGRTGVQAFF. In nucleotides, the CDR3 is TGTGCCAGCAGTGGTCGGACAGGGGTTCAAGCTTTCTTT.

This sequence joins TRBV2 and TRBJ1-1, with D maybe TRBD1 (6 bases). Between the trimmed V and J ends, which lost 8 bases and 3 bases, there was a span of 19 bases. CDR1 and CDR2 from the germline V gene are SNHLY and FYNNEI. The CDR3 is 15 residues long. The CDR3 nucleotides read TGTGCCAGCGGCAGAGAACAGGGCGTGGACACTGAAGCTTTCTTT. This translates into CASGREQGVDTEAFF.